The sample holds a few counts of the clone carrying this TCR beta chain. Its antigen is not known. Germline-derived CDR1 and CDR2 are ENHRY and SYGVKD. The ends were cut back, 6 bases at V and 7 bases at J, with 13 bases in the middle. The CDR3 extends over 12 amino acids. This sample was included in a study of T cell repertoires in cytomegalovirus infection. Study as a whole: Newly reported HLA-C-restricted and thoroughly characterized HLA-B-restricted CMV epitopes were employed. Based on public TCR beta signatures, there were indications of CMV infection and of a matching HLA type. Overall study results and limits: Frequencies of public TCR beta families were cumulated, and this identified carriers of CMV plus the relevant HLA. Clonotype analysis showed dominance of the ex vivo response by HLA-C-restricted CMV-specific TCR beta clonotypes.

TCRdb fed the reads into MiXCR, producing one record per CDR3 protein. The table lists some 800,000 distinct CDR3 sequences, about 27% of them singletons. V and J are TRBV10-3 and TRBJ2-7, with D maybe TRBD1 (5 bases). This receptor was obtained from a human donor in good health (CMV status not recorded). Some clones in this sample may be carry-over from other donors' samples. Sequenced here: cultured CD8+ T cells from PBMCs, sampled from culture after CMV antigen stimulation. This chain's CDR3 is CAIRVGVSEQYF. CDR3 DNA: TGTGCCATCAGGGTAGGGGTGAGTGAGCAGTACTTC.